The 24 T cell receptor beta chains below come from one sample, sequenced in a study of radiotherapy plus CTLA-4 blockade in lung cancer. The protocol was immunoSEQ multiplex PCR, while the TCRdb copy is restricted to in-frame clones and leaves out a portion. This sample has 53,000 or so clones, with roughly 88% found just once. The input for sequencing was peripheral blood, taken from a patient treated with radiotherapy plus ipilimumab. The receptors come from a human donor with non-small cell lung cancer whose response to radiotherapy plus ipilimumab could not be evaluated.

The chain couples TRBV9 to TRBJ1-3, with D perhaps TRBD1 (6 bases). Trimming took off 0 bases at V and 0 bases at J, with 16 bases between the two ends. Germline CDR1 SGDLS, CDR2 YYNGEE. This CDR3 is 18 amino acids long. The CDR3 region has the DNA TGTGCCAGCAGCGTAGGTCGCTGGACAGCTAGCTCTGGAAACACCATATATTTT. Translated: CASSVGRWTASSGNTIYF.

The rearrangement joins TRBV28 to TRBJ1-5; TRBD1 might be the D (5 bases). V gave up 4 bases and J gave up 0 bases, with 16 bases separating them. The CDR3 contains 17 residues. Germline loops: CDR1 MDHEN, CDR2 SYDVKM. The CDR3 DNA sequence: TGTGCCAGCAGTTCCGTAGAAGACAGCTATAGCAATCAGCCCCAGCATTTT. This encodes CASSSVEDSYSNQPQHF.

The gene calls are TRBV6-5 and TRBJ1-1; D is perhaps TRBD1 (6 bases). The CDR3 runs to 13 residues. Germline V gene sequence: CDR1 MNHEY, CDR2 SVGAGI. The V end was cut by 4 bases, the J end by 2 bases, with 8 bases between. CDR3 sequence (DNA): TGTGCCAGCAGTTGGGGACAAAACACTGAAGCTTTCTTT. Encoded protein: CASSWGQNTEAFF.

The chain recombines TRBV7-2 with TRBJ1-5; D gene uncertain. The CDR3 has 13 residues. Germline CDR1 and CDR2: SGHTA and FQGNSA. Trimming left V 3 bases short and J 4 bases short, with 7 bases between. The CDR3 coding sequence is TGTGCCAGCAGCTTTCAGGAAAATCAGCCCCAGCATTTT. Its protein product is CASSFQENQPQHF. The whole variable domain, remainder taken from reference TRBV7-2 and TRBJ1-5, is GAGVSQSPSNKVTEKGKDVELRCDPISGHTALYWYRQSLGQGLEFLIYFQGNSAPDKSGLPSDRFSAERTGGSVSTLTIQRTQQEDSAVYLCASSFQENQPQHFGDGTRLSIL.

This clone was observed a handful of times. This chain joins TRBV18 and TRBJ1-4, with 8 bases aligning to TRBD1. J lost 11 bases, V lost 6 bases, and 8 bases had no gene match. CDR1 KGHSH and CDR2 LQKENI come from the germline V gene. The CDR3 contains 13 residues. CDR3 protein: CASSSDRGGKLFF. CDR3 DNA: TGTGCCAGCTCGTCCGACAGGGGAGGGAAACTGTTTTTT.

The chain is built from TRBV19 and TRBJ2-7; the D gene is possibly TRBD1 (6 bases). V lost 1 base, J lost 1 base, and 11 bases lay in between. Germline CDR1 reads LNHDA; CDR2 reads SQIVND (reference sequence). This CDR3 contains 15 residues. For the CDR3, the DNA is TGTGCCAGTAGTATAGCGGACAGATTTTCCTACGAGCAGTACTTC. Its protein is CASSIADRFSYEQYF.

V is TRBV7-9 and J is TRBJ2-4; TRBD2 aligns across 12 bases. With V trimmed by 4 bases and J by 0 bases, 7 bases remained unmatched. Germline V gives CDR1 SEHNR, CDR2 FQNEAQ (reference sequence). This CDR3 comprises 18 residues. In DNA form, the CDR3 reads TGTGCCAGCAGCTCCGGGACTAGCGGGTCTATAGCCAAAAACATTCAGTACTTC. It specifies CASSSGTSGSIAKNIQYF.

The chain links TRBV11-3 to TRBJ2-5, with a possible D match to TRBD2 (5 bases). TRBJ2-7 explains the end of the DNA better; the J call may be wrong. CDR3 length: 12 residues. Germline V gene lookup returns CDR1 SGHNT and CDR2 YENEEA. The CDR3 region is CARRGLPYEQYF. The CDR3 region has the DNA TGTGCCAGACGAGGGTTACCCTACGAGCAGTACTTC.

CDR3 loop: CASSFNEVTLTEQYF. In DNA form, the CDR3 reads TGTGCCAGCAGCTTCAACGAGGTAACCCTAACCGAGCAGTACTTC. The genes are TRBV7-2 and TRBJ2-7; no definite D call. Trimming took off 3 bases at V and 6 bases at J, with 18 bases between the two ends. CDR1 is SGHTA and CDR2 is FQGNSA in the germline V gene. CDR3 length: 15 residues.

V usage is TRBV10-2 and J usage is TRBJ2-3; D is uncertain. CDR3 length: 12 amino acids. Germline V CDR1 and CDR2: WSHSY, SAAADI. Trimming stripped 8 bases from V and 2 bases from J, with 8 bases between. The CDR3 coding sequence is TGCGCCAGCGCGCGTCTCACAGATACGCAGTATTTT. It specifies CASARLTDTQYF.

The rearrangement joins TRBV5-6 to TRBJ1-3; possible D gene TRBD1, 6 bases. CDR1 and CDR2 (germline): SGHDT, YYEEEE. The length of the CDR3 is 16 residues. The V end lost 0 bases, the J end lost 3 bases, and 13 bases lay between the germline ends. The CDR3 reads CASSLDQGKYGNTIYF. CDR3 DNA: TGTGCCAGCAGCTTGGACCAGGGGAAGTATGGAAACACCATATATTTT. The entire variable domain, with the rest obtained from reference TRBV5-6 and TRBJ1-3, is as follows: DAGVTQSPTHLIKTRGQQVTLRCSPKSGHDTVSWYQQALGQGPQFIFQYYEEEERQRGNFPDRFSGHQFPNYSSELNVNALLLGDSALYLCASSLDQGKYGNTIYFGEGSWLTVV.

This clone was observed a handful of times. The CDR3 protein is CSVGDREGGYTF. The CDR3 bases are TGCAGCGTGGGGGACAGGGAGGGTGGCTACACCTTC. The rearrangement uses TRBV29-1 and TRBJ1-2; 9 bases map to TRBD1. The ends lost 6 bases at V and 7 bases at J; junction bases unmatched: 6. Germline V gives CDR1 SQVTM, CDR2 ANQGSEA. CDR3 length: 12 residues.

This clone showed up just once. V is TRBV11-3 and J is TRBJ2-1; 10 nucleotides align to TRBD1. Looked up from germline, CDR1 is SGHNT and CDR2 is YENEEA. The CDR3 runs to 18 residues. The V and J ends lost 1 base and 0 bases, in that order; junction bases with no gene match: 6. The DNA for the CDR3 is TGTGCCAGCAGCTTAGGACAGGGGGCGCTTAGCTCCTACAATGAGCAGTTCTTC. It specifies CASSLGQGALSSYNEQFF. Combining the CDR3 with reference TRBV11-3 and TRBJ2-1 gives the whole variable domain EAGVVQSPRYKIIEKKQPVAFWCNPISGHNTLYWYLQNLGQGPELLIRYENEEAVDDSQLPKDRFSAERLKGVDSTLKIQPAELGDSAVYLCASSLGQGALSSYNEQFFGPGTRLTVL.

The rearrangement joins TRBV28 to TRBJ2-3; TRBD2 is a possible D gene (6 bases). The CDR3 loop spans 17 amino acids. The V gene's germline CDR1 is MDHEN and CDR2 SYDVKM. Trimming pared 3 bases from V and 0 bases from J, leaving 16 bases between. CDR3 loop: CASSFRGSRSSTDTQYF. The CDR3 bases are TGTGCCAGCAGTTTTCGGGGGTCGAGGTCTAGCACAGATACGCAGTATTTT. Using reference TRBV28 and TRBJ2-3 for the parts outside the CDR3, the full variable domain is DVKVTQSSRYLVKRTGEKVFLECVQDMDHENMFWYRQDPGLGLRLIYFSYDVKMKEKGDIPEGYSVSREKKERFSLILESASTNQTSMYLCASSFRGSRSSTDTQYFGPGTRLTVL.

The CDR3 nucleotides read TGTGCCTGGAGTACCCCACTACGGCGGTTGGGCTACACCTTC. It encodes CAWSTPLRRLGYTF. This chain uses TRBV30 with TRBJ1-2; D not certain. Germline lookup yields CDR1 GTSNPN and CDR2 SVGIG (reference sequence). Trimming took off 2 bases at V and 8 bases at J, with 18 bases between the two ends. There are 14 residues in the CDR3.

This rearrangement joins TRBV27 to TRBJ2-6; D not resolved. The CDR3 contains 16 residues. CDR1 and CDR2 (germline): MNHEY, SMNVEV (reference sequence). Deletions cut 2 bases from V and 0 bases from J, with 8 bases between. CDR3 sequence: CASSLQVNSGANVLTF. CDR3 DNA: TGTGCCAGCAGTTTACAGGTTAACTCTGGGGCCAACGTCCTGACTTTC.

The chain couples TRBV6-1 to TRBJ1-1; D not certain. The CDR3 runs to 12 residues. Trimming shortened V by 4 bases and J by 8 bases, and 11 bases separated the two germline ends. Germline-derived CDR1 and CDR2 are MNHNS and SASEGT. CDR3 DNA: TGTGCCAGCAGTGTCCCTATTACCGAAGCTTTCTTT. Its protein is CASSVPITEAFF.

V is TRBV6-4 and J is TRBJ1-2; TRBD1 agrees at 11 bases. The germline CDR1 and CDR2 sequences are MRHNA and SNTAGT. This CDR3 is 15 amino acids long. Germline trimming cut 2 bases from V and 6 bases from J; bases unmatched to any gene: 5. CDR3 region: CASSDGTGGNNGYTF. The DNA for the CDR3 is TGTGCCAGCAGTGACGGGACAGGGGGTAATAATGGCTACACCTTC.

CDR3 DNA sequence: TGTGCCAGCAGTGAACAGACTAGCGGGAGCGAAGAGACCCAGTACTTC. Translated: CASSEQTSGSEETQYF. V gene TRBV6-1 combines with J gene TRBJ2-5, with 12 nucleotides matching TRBD2. V was pared by 2 bases and J by 3 bases, with 4 bases of the junction left unmatched. In germline, CDR1 is MNHNS, CDR2 SASEGT. The CDR3 runs to 16 residues.

The rearrangement links TRBV19 to TRBJ2-1; 7 bases align to TRBD2. This CDR3 is built from 18 residues. V lost 1 base, J lost 5 bases, and 14 bases stayed unmatched. In germline, CDR1 is LNHDA, CDR2 SQIVND (reference sequence). CDR3 sequence: CASSIGPYGGLRHNEQFF. In DNA form, the CDR3 reads TGTGCCAGTAGTATAGGGCCCTACGGGGGGTTGAGGCACAATGAGCAGTTCTTC.

The chain employs TRBV5-1 and TRBJ2-3, with 10 positions matching TRBD2. CDR1 and CDR2 from the germline V gene are SGHRS and YFSETQ. CDR3 size: 16 residues. V shed 5 bases and J 2 bases; nucleotides not matched to a gene: 8. CDR3 in amino acids: CASRFLAGGATDTQYF. The CDR3 bases are TGCGCCAGCAGATTTTTAGCGGGGGGCGCCACAGATACGCAGTATTTT. Looking up the rest from reference TRBV5-1 and TRBJ2-3 gives the full variable domain: KAGVTQTPRYLIKTRGQQVTLSCSPISGHRSVSWYQQTPGQGLQFLFEYFSETQRNKGNFPGRFSGRQFSNSRSEMNVSTLELGDSALYLCASRFLAGGATDTQYFGPGTRLTVL.

The V call is TRBV6-5, the J call TRBJ2-1; tentative D call: TRBD2 (5 bases). The germline CDR1 and CDR2 sequences are MNHEY and SVGAGI. V lost 1 base to trimming and J lost 0 bases, with 10 bases between them. The CDR3 totals 16 residues. The CDR3: CASSYWTSSSYNEQFF. CDR3 coding DNA: TGTGCCAGCAGTTACTGGACTTCAAGCTCCTACAATGAGCAGTTCTTC.

This clone was picked up one time. The chain uses TRBV28 and TRBJ2-5, with 8 positions matching TRBD1. The better agreement between TRBJ2-7 and the DNA end casts doubt on the J call. CDR3 length: 17 amino acids. Germline CDR1 is MDHEN and CDR2 is SYDVKM. As DNA, the CDR3 is TGTGCCAGCAACCCTAGTTCTCGACAGGGGAGATTCTACGAGCAGTACTTC. Its translation: CASNPSSRQGRFYEQYF.

The gene calls are TRBV5-4 and TRBJ2-3; D uncertain. With 0 bases removed from V and 1 base from J, the gap between germline ends came to 3 bases. In germline, CDR1 is SGHNT, CDR2 YYREEE (reference sequence). CDR3 length equals 13 residues. The CDR3 bases are TGTGCCAGCAGCTTGGCCGGCACAGATACGCAGTATTTT. This encodes CASSLAGTDTQYF.